This T cell receptor beta chain appears in the sequencing data of a study of blood T cell repertoires in COVID-19. Study background: The United States, Italy and Spain supplied acute and convalescent COVID-19 samples. PBMCs, B-cell-depleted T cells, or T cells provided the cDNA or gDNA that made up the material.

This clone was detected only once. Germline CDR1 is MNHEY and CDR2 is SMNVEV (reference sequence). V was shortened by 5 bases and J by 7 bases, with 9 bases between the two germline ends. This CDR3 comprises 13 residues. Assay used: immunoSEQ multiplex PCR; TCRdb lists only in-frame clones, some missing. This sample has 110,000 to 150,000 clones, with under 85% found just once. Sequencing input: peripheral blood. The chain joins TRBV27 to TRBJ2-6; TRBD1 is a possible D gene (6 bases). The receptor was isolated from a man in his forties or fifties with active or convalescent COVID-19. Here the CDR3 DNA reads TGTGCCAGCAGTCCCGGGACAGCCAACGTCCTGACTTTC. Amino acids: CASSPGTANVLTF.